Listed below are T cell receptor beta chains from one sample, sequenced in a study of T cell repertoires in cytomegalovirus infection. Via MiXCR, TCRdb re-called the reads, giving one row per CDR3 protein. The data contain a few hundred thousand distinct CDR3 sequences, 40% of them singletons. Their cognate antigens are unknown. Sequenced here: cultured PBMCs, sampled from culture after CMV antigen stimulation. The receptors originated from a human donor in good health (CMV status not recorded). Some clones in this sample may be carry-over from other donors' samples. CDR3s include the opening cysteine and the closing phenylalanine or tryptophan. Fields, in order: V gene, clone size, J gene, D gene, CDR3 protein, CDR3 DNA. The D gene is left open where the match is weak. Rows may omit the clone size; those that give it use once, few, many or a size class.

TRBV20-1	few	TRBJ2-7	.	CSAREDGYEQYF	TGCAGTGCTAGAGAGGACGGCTACGAGCAGTACTTC
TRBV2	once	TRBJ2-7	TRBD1	CATSSDRGLGEQYF	TGTGCCACCTCATCGGACAGGGGGCTCGGCGAGCAGTACTTC
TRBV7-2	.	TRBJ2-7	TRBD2	CASSLVAGEHEQYF	TGTGCCAGCAGCTTAGTAGCGGGGGAGCACGAGCAGTACTTC
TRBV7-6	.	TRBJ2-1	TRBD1	CASSPLGQGYEQFF	TGTGCCAGCAGCCCTCTGGGACAGGGGTATGAGCAGTTCTTC
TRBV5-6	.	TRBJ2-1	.	CASSSVMVGDEQFF	TGTGCCAGCAGCTCGGTTATGGTGGGGGATGAGCAGTTCTTC
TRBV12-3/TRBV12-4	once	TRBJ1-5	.	CASSPARLNQPQHF	TGTGCCAGCAGTCCTGCGAGGCTGAATCAGCCCCAGCATTTT
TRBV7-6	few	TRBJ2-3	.	CASSLGRAPSPTDTQYF	TGTGCCAGCAGCTTAGGACGGGCGCCGTCCCCTACAGATACGCAGTATTTT
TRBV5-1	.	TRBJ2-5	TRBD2	CASSRGGRIQETQYF	TGCGCCAGCAGTCGGGGGGGCCGTATTCAAGAGACCCAGTACTTC
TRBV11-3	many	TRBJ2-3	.	CASSPRASTDTQYF	TGTGCCAGCAGCCCTCGCGCTAGCACAGATACGCAGTATTTT
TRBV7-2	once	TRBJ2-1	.	CASSLVRLGNEQFF	TGTGCCAGCAGCTTAGTTAGACTAGGCAACGAGCAGTTCTTC
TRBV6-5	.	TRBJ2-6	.	CASSSPRSSGANVLTF	TGTGCCAGCAGTTCTCCCAGGAGCTCTGGGGCCAACGTCCTGACTTTC
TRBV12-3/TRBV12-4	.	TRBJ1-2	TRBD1	CASSDGTGWYRYGYTF	TGTGCCAGCAGCGACGGGACAGGGTGGTATCGCTATGGCTACACCTTC
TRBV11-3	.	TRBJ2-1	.	CASSLRYGSGTNEQFF	TGTGCCAGCAGCTTACGGTACGGGTCAGGCACCAATGAGCAGTTCTTC
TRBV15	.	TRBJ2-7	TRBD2	CATSARGLAGLYEQYF	TGTGCCACCAGCGCTAGGGGACTAGCGGGATTATACGAGCAGTACTTC
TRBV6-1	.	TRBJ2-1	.	CASKTREGESYNEQFF	TGTGCCAGCAAAACCAGGGAGGGGGAGTCCTACAATGAGCAGTTCTTC
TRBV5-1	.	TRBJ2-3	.	CASRPGSGPVTDTQYF	TGCGCCAGCAGGCCAGGGTCAGGCCCGGTGACAGATACGCAGTATTTT
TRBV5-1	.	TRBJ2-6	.	CASSYDSGANVLTF	TGCGCCAGCAGCTACGATTCTGGGGCCAACGTCCTGACTTTC
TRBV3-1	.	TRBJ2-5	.	CASSTRAGSGTQYF	TGTGCCAGCAGCACGCGGGCCGGGAGTGGGACCCAGTACTTC
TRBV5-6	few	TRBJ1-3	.	CASSLGALRGSIYF	TGTGCCAGCAGCTTGGGAGCCCTTAGGGGTTCCATATATTTT
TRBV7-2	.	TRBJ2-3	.	CASRGPGLDTQYF	TGTGCCAGCAGAGGTCCGGGGTTAGATACGCAGTATTTT
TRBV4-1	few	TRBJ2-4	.	CASSHESPGAWNIQYF	TGCGCCAGCAGCCATGAAAGCCCCGGCGCTTGGAACATTCAGTACTTC
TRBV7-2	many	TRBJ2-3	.	CASSFTGATDTQYF	TGTGCCAGCAGCTTCACAGGAGCCACAGATACGCAGTATTTT
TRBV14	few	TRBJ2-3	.	CASSLQPASTDTQYF	TGTGCCAGCAGCCTCCAGCCGGCCAGCACAGATACGCAGTATTTT
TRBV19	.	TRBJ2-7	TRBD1	CASSIAGTGGSGEQYF	TGTGCCAGTAGTATAGCAGGGACAGGGGGATCTGGCGAGCAGTACTTC
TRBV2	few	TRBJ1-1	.	CASSEGPSDNTEAFF	TGTGCCAGCAGTGAGGGCCCCTCCGATAACACTGAAGCTTTCTTT
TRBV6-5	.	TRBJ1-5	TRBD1	CASRSSDRAGQPQHF	TGTGCCAGCAGGAGCTCCGACAGGGCCGGGCAGCCCCAGCATTTT
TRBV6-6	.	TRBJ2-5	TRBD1	CASRSRTGEETQYF	TGTGCCAGCAGGAGCCGTACAGGGGAAGAGACCCAGTACTTC
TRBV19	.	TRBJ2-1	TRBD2	CASSIGRDYNEQFF	TGTGCCAGTAGTATTGGGAGGGACTACAATGAGCAGTTCTTC
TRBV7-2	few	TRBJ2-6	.	CASSYDFRAGANVLTF	TGTGCCAGCAGCTACGATTTTAGGGCCGGGGCCAACGTCCTGACTTTC
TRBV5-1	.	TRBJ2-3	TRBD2	CASSPGLAGTLTDTQYF	TGCGCCAGCAGCCCCGGACTAGCGGGGACCCTCACAGATACGCAGTATTTT
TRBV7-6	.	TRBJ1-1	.	CASTPSRLEAFF	TGTGCCAGCACCCCCTCTCGGCTTGAAGCTTTCTTT
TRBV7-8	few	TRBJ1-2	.	CASSLVEGVNYGYTF	TGTGCCAGCAGCTTAGTGGAGGGTGTAAACTATGGCTACACCTTC
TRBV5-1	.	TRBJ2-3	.	CASSLGFIASTDTQYF	TGCGCCAGCAGCTTGGGATTTATCGCCTCGACAGATACGCAGTATTTT
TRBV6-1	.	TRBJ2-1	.	CASGRRDSYNEQFF	TGTGCCAGCGGGAGGCGGGACAGCTACAATGAGCAGTTCTTC
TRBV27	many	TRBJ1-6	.	CASSFGNSPLHF	TGTGCCAGCAGTTTTGGCAATTCACCCCTCCACTTT
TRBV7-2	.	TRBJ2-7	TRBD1	CASSPGQGFYEQYF	TGTGCCAGCAGCCCCGGACAGGGTTTCTACGAGCAGTACTTC
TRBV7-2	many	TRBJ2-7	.	CASSLGHSYEQYF	TGTGCCAGCAGCTTAGGTCACTCCTACGAGCAGTACTTC
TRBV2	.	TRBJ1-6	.	CASRKGPDNSPLHF	TGTGCCAGCAGGAAGGGCCCCGATAATTCACCCCTCCACTTT
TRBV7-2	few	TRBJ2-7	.	CASSSDRSYEQYF	TGTGCCAGCAGCTCCGACCGATCCTACGAGCAGTACTTC
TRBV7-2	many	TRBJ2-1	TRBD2	CASSLVGGRVYNEQFF	TGTGCCAGCAGCTTAGTGGGCGGGAGGGTTTACAATGAGCAGTTCTTC
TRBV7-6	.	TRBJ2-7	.	CASSLVRHLYEQYF	TGTGCCAGCAGCTTAGTTCGTCACCTCTACGAGCAGTACTTC
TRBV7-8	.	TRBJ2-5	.	CASSKPGVRETQYF	TGTGCCAGCAGCAAACCAGGGGTCCGAGAGACCCAGTACTTC
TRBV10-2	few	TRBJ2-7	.	CASSDEGSEQYF	TGCGCCAGCAGTGACGAGGGATCCGAGCAGTACTTC
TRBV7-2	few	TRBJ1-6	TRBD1	CASSLTGAITPLHF	TGTGCCAGCAGCTTGACAGGGGCTATTACACCCCTCCACTTT
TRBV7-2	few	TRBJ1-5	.	CASSLRGTGNQPQHF	TGTGCCAGCAGCTTGAGGGGAACGGGCAATCAGCCCCAGCATTTT
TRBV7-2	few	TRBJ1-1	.	CASSLVGAGSLNTEAFF	TGTGCCAGCAGCTTAGTGGGGGCGGGCTCCTTGAACACTGAAGCTTTCTTT
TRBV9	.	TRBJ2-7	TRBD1	CASSEGQGWSYEQYF	TGTGCCAGCAGCGAGGGACAGGGGTGGTCCTACGAGCAGTACTTC
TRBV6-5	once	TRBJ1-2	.	CASSYRPREGLGGYTF	TGTGCCAGCAGTTACAGACCCAGGGAGGGCCTTGGTGGCTACACCTTC
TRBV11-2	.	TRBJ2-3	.	CASSLDGTHTDTQYF	TGTGCCAGCAGCTTAGATGGGACCCACACAGATACGCAGTATTTT
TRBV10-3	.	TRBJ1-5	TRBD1	CAISDEDRGNQPQHF	TGTGCCATCAGTGATGAGGACAGGGGCAATCAGCCCCAGCATTTT
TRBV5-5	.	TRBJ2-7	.	CASQGGTLYEQYF	TGTGCCAGCCAAGGGGGGACTTTATACGAGCAGTACTTC